These 15 T cell receptor beta chains were sequenced from one sample in a study of T cell responses to AZD1222 COVID-19 vaccine. Repertoires were generated with immunoSEQ multiplex PCR, while TCRdb's copy carries only in-frame clones and drops some. The repertoire holds 150,000 to 200,000 clones, with roughly nine tenths as singletons. Material: peripheral blood, obtained on day 0 of AZD1222 vaccination. The receptors shown here come from an adult in good health.

The chain recombines TRBV4-1 with TRBJ2-1, with TRBD2 identical over 11 bases. This CDR3 region has 18 residues. The J segment lost 9 bases and the V segment lost 1 base, leaving 14 bases of the junction unmatched. Looked up from germline, CDR1 is MGHRA and CDR2 is YSYEKL. DNA of the CDR3: TGCGCCAGCAGCCAAGGATTCAGCGAACTAGCGGGAGCAGCTGAGCAGTTCTTC. Translating gives CASSQGFSELAGAAEQFF.

V gene TRBV7-2 combines with J gene TRBJ2-1; possibly TRBD2 for D (7 bases). This CDR3 contains 15 residues. Germline V lookup: CDR1 SGHTA, CDR2 FQGNSA. The ends were cut back, 5 bases at V and 10 bases at J, with 21 bases in the middle. This CDR3 is CASSLEGGLNLEQFF. DNA of the CDR3: TGTGCCAGCAGCCTAGAGGGGGGGCTCAATCTAGAGCAGTTCTTC.

The chain recombines TRBV7-2 with TRBJ1-2; D unresolved. Trimming cost V 1 base and J 8 bases, with 8 bases left between them. Germline V gene data show CDR1 as SGHTA and CDR2 as FQGNSA. CDR3 length: 12 residues. The CDR3 DNA reads as TGTGCCAGCAGCTTAGGACGGGAGGGCTACACCTTC. Residues: CASSLGREGYTF.

V usage is TRBV28 and J usage is TRBJ1-2, with a tentative D call TRBD1 (5 bases). Germline V gene data show CDR1 as MDHEN and CDR2 as SYDVKM. This CDR3 is 15 amino acids long. With 2 bases removed from V and 2 bases from J, the gap between germline ends came to 12 bases. The CDR3 loop is CASSLHGRTNYGYTF. CDR3 nucleotide sequence: TGTGCCAGCAGTTTACACGGCAGGACAAACTATGGCTACACCTTC.

The rearrangement links TRBV4-2 to TRBJ2-3; 8 nucleotides agree with TRBD2. Per germline, CDR1 LGHNA and CDR2 YNFKEQ. This CDR3 is built from 21 residues. V was pared by 1 base and J by 4 bases, with 22 bases of the junction left unmatched. CDR3 sequence: CASSQVRSGARRAGGPDTQYF. The CDR3 bases are TGTGCCAGCAGCCAAGTCCGGTCAGGGGCCCGGCGGGCGGGAGGACCAGATACGCAGTATTTT.

This clone was counted many times. The V call is TRBV9, the J call TRBJ2-3; 13 nucleotides agree with TRBD2. This CDR3 contains 21 residues. Germline CDR1 reads SGDLS; CDR2 reads YYNGEE. V was clipped by 0 bases and J by 1 base; unmatched bases: 14. CDR3 in amino acids: CASSVDVRLRLAGGGTDTQYF. The CDR3 DNA is TGTGCCAGCAGCGTAGATGTCCGATTGAGACTAGCGGGAGGAGGCACAGATACGCAGTATTTT.

V gene TRBV5-1 combines with J gene TRBJ1-5, with D tentatively TRBD1 (5 bases). This CDR3 has 15 residues. Germline V gene data show CDR1 as SGHRS and CDR2 as YFSETQ. Trimming took off 4 bases at V and 3 bases at J, with 14 bases between the two ends. DNA of the CDR3: TGCGCCAGCAGCCAAACCCCAGGGTACAATCAGCCCCAGCATTTT. Translating it yields CASSQTPGYNQPQHF.

This chain uses TRBV2 with TRBJ2-1; D perhaps matches TRBD2 (5 bases). The CDR3 consists of 12 residues. The V gene's germline CDR1 is SNHLY and CDR2 FYNNEI. V was trimmed by 7 bases and J by 13 bases, leaving 17 bases between them. The CDR3 sequence is CASNQLGPRQFF. The DNA of the CDR3 is TGTGCCAGCAATCAACTAGGGCCCCGTCAGTTCTTC.

This clone was detected only a few times. This chain connects TRBV2 to TRBJ2-7; maybe TRBD1 (6 bases). V was shortened by 5 bases and J by 1 base, with 15 bases between the two germline ends. This CDR3 comprises 15 residues. Germline assignment: CDR1 SNHLY and CDR2 FYNNEI. CDR3 nucleotide sequence: TGTGCCAGCAGTCCTCCGGGACATTTATCCTACGAGCAGTACTTC. Translated, it gives CASSPPGHLSYEQYF.

This CDR3 is CASSLLDGAYGYTF. The CDR3 region has the DNA TGCGCCAGCAGCTTGCTCGACGGAGCCTATGGCTACACCTTC. The chain is built from TRBV5-1 and TRBJ1-2; D unresolved. Germline V gene data show CDR1 as SGHRS and CDR2 as YFSETQ. Trimming pared 1 base from V and 4 bases from J, leaving 11 bases between. CDR3 length equals 14 residues. Based on the CDR3 plus reference TRBV5-1 and TRBJ1-2, the full variable domain is KAGVTQTPRYLIKTRGQQVTLSCSPISGHRSVSWYQQTPGQGLQFLFEYFSETQRNKGNFPGRFSGRQFSNSRSEMNVSTLELGDSALYLCASSLLDGAYGYTFGSGTRLTVV.

The CDR3 coding sequence is TGTGCCAGCAGCTTACGGGGCTCGGGGAACACTGAAGCTTTCTTT. Its protein product is CASSLRGSGNTEAFF. The chain links TRBV7-2 to TRBJ1-1, with D perhaps TRBD1 (5 bases). The CDR3 is made up of 15 amino acids. Germline CDR1 is SGHTA and CDR2 is FQGNSA. Trimming left V 2 bases short and J 1 base short, with 11 bases between.

The chain carries TRBV27 and TRBJ2-1; 10 nucleotides align to TRBD2. There are 18 residues in the CDR3. The germline gives CDR1 MNHEY, CDR2 SMNVEV (reference sequence). Trimming cost V 5 bases and J 5 bases; bases outside gene matches: 15. CDR3 nucleotides: TGTGCCAGCAGTCCTAGGTGGGCTAGCGGGAGAGGAGACAATGAGCAGTTCTTC. It yields the protein CASSPRWASGRGDNEQFF.

The V and J genes are TRBV27 and TRBJ1-2; 7 nucleotides align to TRBD1. Germline lookup yields CDR1 MNHEY and CDR2 SMNVEV (reference sequence). V shed 4 bases, J shed 4 bases, and the junction held 3 bases outside the gene matches. CDR3 length: 13 residues. The CDR3 DNA sequence: TGTGCCAGCAGTTACGCAGGGGGCTATGGCTACACCTTC. It specifies CASSYAGGYGYTF.

This chain links TRBV19 with TRBJ1-5; D is undetermined. Germline V gene sequence: CDR1 LNHDA, CDR2 SQIVND (reference sequence). CDR3 size: 16 residues. V was clipped by 11 bases and J by 0 bases, with 20 bases between them. CDR3 protein: CASSLSRVRSNQPQHF. The CDR3 coding sequence is TGTGCCTCAAGCCTAAGCCGGGTGCGTAGCAATCAGCCCCAGCATTTT.

V is TRBV10-3 and J is TRBJ2-5; D perhaps matches TRBD2 (5 bases). Germline lookup yields CDR1 ENHRY and CDR2 SYGVKD. CDR3 length: 16 residues. Trimming left V 1 base short and J 2 bases short, with 14 bases between. Here the CDR3 DNA reads TGTGCCATCAGTGAGTTCAGCGCGGGCATACAAGAGACCCAGTACTTC. It yields the protein CAISEFSAGIQETQYF.